These 3 T cell receptor beta chains came from one sample sequenced in a study of T cells after somatic rescue of genetic block (dated by TCRdb to the early 2020s). The library came from the immunoSEQ multiplex PCR assay. TCRdb took over this immuneACCESS table, retaining in-frame rearrangements with V and J assigned. Such tables are incomplete; in checked studies, under half of the missing clones stem from an unresolved V gene, and the remainder is unexplained. In this sample the table shows about 10,000 clones, over 70% of which occur a single time. Approximately 22% of the sample is held by the ten biggest clonotypes. The sequenced sample was peripheral blood mononuclear cells (PBMCs). Receptors originate from a boy aged 5-17 years.

This chain connects TRBV7-3 to TRBJ2-3, with D perhaps TRBD2 (6 bases). V shed 2 bases and J shed 3 bases, with 15 bases lying between them. The CDR3 totals 16 residues. From germline, CDR1 is SGHTA and CDR2 FQGTGA. The CDR3: CASSLAGSEGTDTQYF. CDR3 DNA: TGTGCCAGCAGCTTAGCGGGATCCGAGGGGACAGATACGCAGTATTTT.

This clone has a single count. The rearrangement joins TRBV7-9 to TRBJ1-5; tentatively, D is TRBD1 (6 bases). The ends were cut back, 1 base at V and 0 bases at J, with 13 bases in the middle. This CDR3 has 17 amino acids. Per germline, CDR1 SEHNR and CDR2 FQNEAQ (reference sequence). The CDR3 DNA sequence: TGTGCCAGCAGCTTAGGGGACATCTCCGATAGCAATCAGCCCCAGCATTTT. Translation: CASSLGDISDSNQPQHF.

The genes are TRBV11-2 and TRBJ1-5; 8 bases map to TRBD1. The V gene end was trimmed by 4 bases and the J gene end by 6 bases; junction bases not matched to a gene: 2. The CDR3 is 13 amino acids. Germline lookup yields CDR1 SGHAT and CDR2 FQNNGV. CDR3 DNA: TGTGCCAGCAGCTCGGACAGGGCTCAGCCCCAGCATTTT. Its protein product is CASSSDRAQPQHF.